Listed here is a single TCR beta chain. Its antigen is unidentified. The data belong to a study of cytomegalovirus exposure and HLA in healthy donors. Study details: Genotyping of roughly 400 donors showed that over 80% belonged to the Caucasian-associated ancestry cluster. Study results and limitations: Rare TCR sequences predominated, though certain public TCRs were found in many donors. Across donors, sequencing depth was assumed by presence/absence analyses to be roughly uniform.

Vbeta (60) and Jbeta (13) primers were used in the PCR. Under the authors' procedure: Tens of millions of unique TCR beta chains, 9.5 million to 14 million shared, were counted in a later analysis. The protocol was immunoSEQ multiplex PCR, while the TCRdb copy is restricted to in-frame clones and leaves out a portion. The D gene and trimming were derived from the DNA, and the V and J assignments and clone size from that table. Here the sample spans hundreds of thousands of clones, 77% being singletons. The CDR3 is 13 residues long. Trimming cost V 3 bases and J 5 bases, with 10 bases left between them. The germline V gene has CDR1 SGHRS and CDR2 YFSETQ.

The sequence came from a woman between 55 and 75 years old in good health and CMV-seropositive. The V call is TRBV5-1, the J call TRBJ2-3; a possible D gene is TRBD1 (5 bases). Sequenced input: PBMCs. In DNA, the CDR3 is TGCGCCAGCAGCTGGGGCCAACAAGATACGCAGTATTTT. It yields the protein CASSWGQQDTQYF.